This TCR beta chain came from a study of blood T cell repertoires in COVID-19. Study overall: Samples came from the United States, Italy and Spain, spanning acute and convalescent COVID-19. PBMCs, B-cell-depleted T cells, or T cells provided the cDNA or gDNA that made up the material.

Original processing notes: It was from reference gene primer amplification that nucleated cell counts were estimated. Some clones are missing from TCRdb's copy, which holds only in-frame ones; the method was immunoSEQ multiplex PCR. Clone size and the V and J calls come from that table; the DNA yielded D and trimming. This sample carries fewer than 110,000 clones, 70% to 90% of them seen once, and the ten largest clones take around 3.8%. V lost 5 bases to trimming and J lost 2 bases, with 10 bases between them. Germline V gene sequence: CDR1 SGHNT, CDR2 YYREEE (reference sequence). This CDR3 spans 14 amino acids.

The chain uses TRBV5-4 and TRBJ1-4, with D perhaps matching TRBD1 (6 bases). The receptor was isolated from a woman aged 55-69 years with acute or convalescent COVID-19. Sequenced sample: peripheral blood. CDR3 amino acids: CASSWDTTNEKLFF. The CDR3 DNA reads TGTGCCAGCAGTTGGGACACGACTAATGAAAAACTGTTTTTT. Full variable domain (remainder filled in from reference TRBV5-4 and TRBJ1-4): ETGVTQSPTHLIKTRGQQVTLRCSSQSGHNTVSWYQQALGQGPQFIFQYYREEENGRGNFPPRFSGLQFPNYSSELNVNALELDDSALYLCASSWDTTNEKLFFGSGTQLSVL.